This record concerns one T cell receptor beta chain sequence. Which antigen it targets is not known. No base quality information exists; no much larger clone differs at one position. In total, approximately 690 healthy bone marrow donors made up the cohort. All cohort members were sampled while nominally healthy, although unrecorded immune exposures were likely present. The donor was CMV seropositive and belonged to the group of 250 to 300 seropositive cohort members. A peripheral blood sample was collected from each donor, and TCR beta sequencing was performed on peripheral blood mononuclear cells. Genomic DNA was extracted from the blood cell samples with the Qiagen DNeasy Blood Extraction Kit. Receptors were amplified or captured by the immunoSEQ multiplex PCR assay. For the multiplex PCR, a mixture combining 60 forward primers for TCR Vbeta segments and 13 reverse primers for TCR Jbeta segments was used. The CDR3 region of rearranged TCR beta genes was amplified from genomic DNA with a multiplex PCR assay. On the Illumina HiSeq System, the amplified TCR beta libraries were sequenced as 87-base-pair reads. Per the authors' processing: Across the roughly 670 repertoires, a later analysis counted tens of millions of unique TCR beta chains, some 11 million of which were shared by at least two donors. Raw reads were error-corrected and collapsed into unique sequences by a nearest-neighbor algorithm in which closely related sequences were merged to remove PCR and sequencing errors. V, D and J gene segments were assigned by aligning CDR3 sequences to IMGT reference sequences. For a sequence to be retained, at least a six-nucleotide match to both a V gene segment and a J gene segment was required. A rearrangement counted as productive if the CDR3 had no stop codons and remained in frame with V and J, and every other rearrangement counted as non-productive. CDR3 was defined by IMGT convention, running from the second conserved V-encoded cysteine to the conserved J-encoded phenylalanine. Sequences without an unambiguous match to a single V gene segment were excluded from the earlier analysis of 587 of the donors. An earlier analysis of a few hundred of the donors called V segments functional above 56.7% productive rearrangements and segregating when the between-donor standard deviation exceeded 5%. A statistical classification framework was developed to diagnose cytomegalovirus status using the catalog of TCR beta chain sequences. In a later analysis, V and J genes were assigned by comparing TCR nucleotide sequences against IMGT/GENE-DB human TR gene sequences. The TCRdist pipeline was used in a later analysis to assign CDR3 sequences and most-parsimonious VDJ recombination scenarios. A later analysis defined each TCR beta chain by its CDR3 amino acid sequence plus V-gene family, and excluded reads lacking a unique V-gene family. As a way to deal with suspected cross-contamination and a sequencing artifact, a later analysis dropped 640 or so nucleotide sequences that were highly shared and had low generation probability. A later analysis calculated a clonal expansion index for each public chain from normalized within-repertoire ranks of inferred template counts. Generation probabilities in a later analysis came from a VDJ recombination model fitted to out-of-frame rearrangements, and those results were checked against IGoR. A later analysis scored TCR-TCR, TCR-HLA and TCR-CMV co-occurrence with hypergeometric tests, applying a repertoire-size bias correction to TCR pairs. In a later analysis, false discovery rates were estimated by permuting HLA or CMV assignments 20 times. A later analysis grouped co-occurring TCRs with DBSCAN, adding TCRdist sequence similarity when clustering within HLA-allele-positive subsets. Repertoires with fewer than 30,000 or more than 120,000 public chains were left out of co-occurrence clustering, as were a handful of repertoires with anomalous nucleotide sharing. This immuneACCESS table, as held by TCRdb, lists in-frame sequences with V and J called but not all clones. Of the missing ones, under half trace to an unresolved V gene in checked studies; the others have no known cause. Clonal size and the V and J genes are those of that table, whereas D and trimming came from the DNA. Here the sample has tens of thousands of clones; roughly four fifths occur a single time. 3% to 4% of the sample is in the top ten clones.

This sample was taken from a study of cytomegalovirus exposure and HLA in healthy donors (dated 2017 in TCRdb). Looking at the study overall: An earlier analysis of 587 of the donors reported around 280 Gb of sequence data and roughly 120 million unique TCR beta sequences obtained from about 170 million T cells. The study aimed to test whether cataloging public T cell receptors could reveal signatures of past pathogen exposure. Approximately 310 gigabases of sequencing data and tens of millions of unique TCR sequences were included in an early release covering about 700 HLA-typed donors. In an earlier analysis of 587 of the donors, high-throughput TCR beta sequencing was used to judge whether each TCR beta V gene segment behaved as functional or pseudogenic. In the later analysis, no new phenotypic data were used to find candidate immune exposures; instead, reliance was placed on TCR beta sequences and their occurrence across donors. All discovery cohort repertoires had been generated using a single sequencing platform. Class I and class II HLA loci were covered by the typing at four-digit resolution. In a later analysis, previously published TCR beta repertoires from 550 to 700 donors were re-analyzed and high-resolution HLA genotyping was added so that TCR occurrence patterns could be studied. Donor age, sex, ethnicity and CMV serostatus were compiled alongside the repertoire data. Besides the first cohort of under 700 subjects, a separate validation cohort made up of 120 different subjects was used. Because of strong linkage in the cohort, roughly five DR-DQ haplotypes were treated as single units for association and clustering. Among the roughly 400 genotyped donors, approximately 81% belonged to the genetic ancestry cluster associated with self-reported Caucasian donors. On average, 235,054 unique TCR beta nucleotide sequences were sequenced per donor among about 400 genotyped donors of the cohort, with roughly 18% of those sequences being non-productive. The study profiled the T cell repertoires of hundreds of subjects by immunosequencing and related them to cytomegalovirus serostatus. The number of donors typed differed by locus, with roughly 620-640 for A, B, C, DRB1 and DQB1, around 500 for DQA1, 600 to 610 for DPA1, and roughly 450 for DPB1. Genome-wide SNP genotypes for about 55% of the roughly 670 donors were used in a later genetic analysis, which treated that subset as a discovery cohort. The study combined high-throughput TCR immunosequencing, statistical association of individual TCRs with disease status, and machine learning to predict cytomegalovirus infection status. What the authors observed across the whole study: Most TCR sequences were observed very rarely across donors, whereas some public TCRs were present in many individuals. According to a later analysis, TCR association rates differed among HLA loci, with DRB1 alleles showing the most associated TCRs and HLA-C alleles showing the fewest. Linkage disequilibrium might explain the correlated functional status among segregating V segments, but an unknown experimental factor could not be ruled out. Because counts were too low, roughly 18 rarely observed V segments, including chromosome 9 orphons, were left out of the earlier analysis of several hundred of the donors. The classifier was reported to diagnose cytomegalovirus status with high specificity and sensitivity in both the original cohort and the validation cohort. HLA typing was unavailable for some donors at each locus, so association tests used only the typed subset. Strong co-occurrence of HLA alleles, especially DR and DQ, made assigning TCR associations to individual alleles difficult. A group of highly shared sequence variants was considered likely to be a technical artifact of the sequencing pipeline. Compared with equally common non-associated chains, HLA-associated TCR beta chains in a later analysis were more clonally expanded and had lower generation probabilities. In an earlier analysis of 587 of the donors, most TCR beta V segments appeared in productive rearrangements about 87% or about 30% of the time, broadly matching IMGT annotations. A later genetic analysis reported fewer N-insertions in productive TCRs among donors in an Asian-associated ancestry cluster than the roughly 620-donor mean. Presence/absence analyses assumed roughly uniform sequencing depth across donors, an assumption that may not hold. A few of the identified cytomegalovirus-associated TCR beta chains were confirmed in vitro to be specific for cytomegalovirus antigens. The study listed 164 TCR beta chains as associated with cytomegalovirus. Only TCR beta chains were sequenced in this cohort, and the absence of alpha or paired-chain data limited detectable features. A further reported finding was that TCR beta sequences accurately predicted the HLA-A and HLA-B alleles for most subjects in the first cohort. A later analysis associated approximately 17,000 TCR beta sequences with specific HLA alleles at a false discovery rate of 0.05. According to a later analysis, most CMV-associated TCR beta chains appeared to be HLA-restricted, and the HLA associations seemed to be driven largely by CMV exposure. It was suggested by the authors that the approach could potentially be generalized to other disease states and immunological phenotypes. In a later genetic analysis, a missense DCLRE1C variant was associated with V-gene and J-gene trimming of TCR beta chains, and the association was replicated in an independent cohort. CMV serostatus was the only immune exposure information available for the cohort. According to a later analysis, parvovirus B19, influenza, CMV and Epstein-Barr virus appeared linked to several top co-occurrence clusters.

The sequenced sample was PBMCs. The clonotype comes from a man in his thirties or forties in good health and CMV-seropositive.

The CDR3: CASSLSPGNTEAFF. DNA sequence: TGTGCCAGCAGTTTATCTCCCGGGAACACTGAAGCTTTCTTT. The chain is assembled from TRBV27 and TRBJ1-1; confidence is insufficient to name the D gene. Including cysteine and phenylalanine, the CDR3 has 14 amino acids. Only the CDR3 DNA stays, 42 bases, in frame from base 1. CDR1 and CDR2 were assigned from the germline V gene (reference sequence) as MNHEY and SMNVEV. Trimming takes 0 bases from V and 1 base from J, and the germline ends sit 6 bases apart.